The 9 T cell receptor beta chains below were found in one sample sequenced in a study of regulatory T cells in long-lasting Graves disease. Arm-PCR of CDR3 regions and iRepertoire HTBI primers were the basis on which TCR beta libraries were built. TCRdb analysed the multiplex PCR reads with MiXCR anew, one entry per CDR3 protein. The repertoire includes under 800,000 distinct CDR3 sequences, approximately 15% of them detected once, and more than 15% sits in the top ten. Time point described: newly diagnosed GD, antithyroid drugs for less than 3 months. From RNA extracted from PBMCs, the TCR library was made. The sample was also linked to a second study, of T cells in Graves' hyperthyroidism and ophthalmopathy.

The input for sequencing was peripheral blood mononuclear cells (PBMCs), taken at new diagnosis, from a patient treated with antithyroid drugs. These receptors came from a woman in her thirties with Graves disease.

V gene TRBV2 combines with J gene TRBJ1-5; no reliable D call. V was pared by 6 bases and J by 6 bases, with 12 bases between. This CDR3 comprises 13 residues. CDR1 is SNHLY and CDR2 is FYNNEI in the germline V gene. CDR3 coding DNA: TGTGCCAGCAGCATAGGGCCGGGTCAGCCCCAGCATTTT. Translation gives CASSIGPGQPQHF.

J is TRBJ2-3 and V is TRBV15; D perhaps matches TRBD1 (7 bases). V dropped 2 bases and J dropped 3 bases, with 15 bases sitting between them. This CDR3 is 16 amino acids long. The germline CDR1 and CDR2 sequences are LNHNV and YYDKDF (reference sequence). CDR3 coding DNA: TGTGCCACCAGCAGAAAGTCCGGGGGACAGACAGATACGCAGTATTTT. Translating gives CATSRKSGGQTDTQYF.

This clonotype was counted many times. V and J are TRBV11-1 and TRBJ2-2; D possibly matches TRBD1 or TRBD2 (6 bases each). V dropped 5 bases and J dropped 4 bases, with 8 bases sitting between them. Germline CDR1 is SGHAT and CDR2 is FQDESV (reference sequence). The CDR3 spans 13 residues. The CDR3 DNA sequence: TGTGCCAGCAGCAAGGGGGGCACCGGGGAGCTGTTTTTT. This sequence encodes CASSKGGTGELFF.

This clonotype came up a few times. The chain has TRBV20-1 and TRBJ2-3, with D uncertain. The CDR3 is made up of 12 amino acids. The V end lost 4 bases, the J end lost 6 bases, and 11 bases lay between the germline ends. Germline CDR1 and CDR2: DFQATT and SNEGSKA (reference sequence). The CDR3 loop is CSATKGLDTQYF. DNA of the CDR3: TGCAGTGCTACAAAAGGGTTGGATACGCAGTATTTT.

This clonotype was picked up many times. The CDR3 nucleotides are TGCAGTGCTAGAGTGCAGGACTACGAGCAGTACTTC. It yields the protein CSARVQDYEQYF. The chain uses TRBV20-1 and TRBJ2-7; D gene ambiguous. The CDR3 runs 12 residues. Trimming stripped 1 base from V and 3 bases from J, with 7 bases between. The germline V gene encodes CDR1 DFQATT and CDR2 SNEGSKA (reference sequence).

The chain couples TRBV27 to TRBJ2-1; 12 nucleotides align to TRBD2. Trimming took 6 bases from V and 4 from J; bases not matched to a gene: 16. From germline, CDR1 is MNHEY and CDR2 SMNVEV (reference sequence). The CDR3 totals 19 residues. The CDR3 sequence: CASRPRIRTSGELYNEQFF. CDR3 nucleotides: TGTGCCAGCAGACCGCGTATAAGGACTAGCGGGGAATTATACAATGAGCAGTTCTTC.

This clonotype was counted between two and nine times. The chain couples TRBV30 to TRBJ2-2; D is possibly TRBD1 or TRBD2 (5 bases each). The CDR3 is made up of 19 amino acids. Germline V gives CDR1 GTSNPN, CDR2 SVGIG (reference sequence). V dropped 8 bases and J dropped 4 bases, with 32 bases sitting between them. For the CDR3, the DNA is TGTGCCGGACCTATAAATCCGACCCCCGGGACCCACCTCACCGGGGAGCTGTTTTTT. It specifies CAGPINPTPGTHLTGELFF.

The V and J genes are TRBV6-1 and TRBJ1-1; D call uncertain. The V end was cut by 8 bases, the J end by 0 bases, with 10 bases between. The CDR3 covers 13 residues. The V gene's germline CDR1 is MNHNS and CDR2 SASEGT. The CDR3 protein is CASPMSLNTEAFF. CDR3 in DNA: TGTGCCAGCCCAATGTCCTTGAACACTGAAGCTTTCTTT.

This clonotype came up many times. The chain couples TRBV7-9 to TRBJ2-1, with D hard to call. Germline V gene lookup returns CDR1 SEHNR and CDR2 FQNEAQ (reference sequence). Trimming left V 2 bases short and J 10 bases short, with 12 bases between. CDR3 length: 13 residues. The CDR3, as DNA: TGTGCCAGCAGCTTATTGAGAGAGGACGAGCAGTTCTTC. This encodes CASSLLREDEQFF.